In its sample, the clone carrying this T cell receptor (beta chain) was seen a few times. Its antigen is not known. These data come from a study of identical twins. Via MiXCR, TCRdb re-called the 5' RACE reads, giving one row per CDR3 protein. The sample records a few hundred thousand distinct CDR3 sequences, 14% being singletons. Study-level findings and limits: Compared with unrelated sharing, twin-shared out-of-frame alpha sequences had more low-probability sequences. Cord blood's abundant beta clonotypes had fewer insertions, unlike memory repertoires. The study drew conclusions from cross-sectional statistical analysis, not from following the same donors.

Trimming took 6 bases from V and 6 from J, leaving 12 bases between them. The CDR3 totals 13 residues. The sample was also reused in another study, on yellow fever vaccine responses in identical twins.

Sequenced sample: CD4+ T cells sorted from blood. The clonotype comes from a woman between 18 and 29 years old in good health. The chain employs TRBV12-3 or TRBV12-4 and TRBJ1-3; D gene uncertain. The CDR3 DNA sequence: TGTGCCAGCAGCGAGGCAGCCAAAAACACCATATATTTT. Translating it yields CASSEAAKNTIYF.